Each of the 17 T cell receptor beta chains below was sequenced from the same sample in a study of T-cell reconstitution after alpha-beta-depleted transplantation in children. As it was prepared, the TCRbeta library received unique molecular identifiers. TCRdb fed the PCR reads into MiXCR, producing one record per CDR3 protein. The sample shows about 640,000 distinct CDR3 sequences, approximately 15% of them seen only once. This specimen was PBMCs from the stem cell graft donor, taken from the stem cell graft. These receptors all stem from a human donor who donated a stem cell graft to a child with acute myeloid leukemia.

The V gene is TRBV20-1, the J gene TRBJ2-3; the match to TRBD2 covers 10 bases. This CDR3 has 14 amino acids. Germline lookup yields CDR1 DFQATT and CDR2 SNEGSKA (reference sequence). The chain's CDR3 is CCVPAGGPGNTQYF. The DNA for the CDR3 is TGCTGTGTACCAGCGGGGGGGCCCGGGAATACGCAGTATTTT.

The chain combines TRBV6-1 with TRBJ2-7, with 8 bases aligning to TRBD2. This CDR3 is 14 amino acids long. Germline assignment: CDR1 MNHNS and CDR2 SASEGT. Trimming removed 8 bases from V and 2 bases from J; junction bases left unmatched: 8. CDR3 DNA: TGTGCCAGCGCCGATAGCGGGGCTCCCTACGAGCAGTACTTC. This codes for CASADSGAPYEQYF.

This clonotype came up many times. The chain recombines TRBV12-3 or TRBV12-4 with TRBJ2-1; D not resolved. This CDR3 comprises 12 residues. Trimming pared 10 bases from V and 2 bases from J, leaving 9 bases between. This CDR3 reads CATQDPYNEQFF. The CDR3 DNA is TGTGCCACCCAGGACCCCTACAATGAGCAGTTCTTC.

The V call is TRBV20-1, the J call TRBJ2-3; 8 positions agree with TRBD1. Looked up from germline, CDR1 is DFQATT and CDR2 is SNEGSKA (reference sequence). The CDR3 covers 11 residues. The ends lost 6 bases at V and 10 bases at J; junction bases unmatched: 6. The DNA for the CDR3 is TGCAGTGCCAAGGGACAGGCTTCGCAGTATTTT. It translates to CSAKGQASQYF.

In its sample, this clonotype was seen a few times. This chain uses TRBV5-5 with TRBJ2-5, with 8 bases that match TRBD1. The CDR3 is 15 residues long. Looked up from germline, CDR1 is SGHKS and CDR2 is YYEKEE (reference sequence). J was trimmed by 1 base and V by 4 bases; bases with no gene match: 6. The CDR3 loop reads CASSPGQGLQETQYF. The CDR3, as DNA: TGTGCCAGCAGCCCAGGACAGGGCCTCCAAGAGACCCAGTACTTC. The full variable domain, rest sourced from reference TRBV5-5 and TRBJ2-5, is DAGVTQSPTHLIKTRGQQVTLRCSPISGHKSVSWYQQVLGQGPQFIFQYYEKEERGRGNFPDRFSARQFPNYSSELNVNALLLGDSALYLCASSPGQGLQETQYFGPGTRLLVL.

This clonotype occurred a few times. V is TRBV28 and J is TRBJ2-7, with 8 bases fitting TRBD2. The trim removed 2 bases at V and 12 bases at J, leaving 9 bases unmatched. The germline V gene encodes CDR1 MDHEN and CDR2 SYDVKM. The CDR3 runs to 13 residues. The CDR3 reads CASSLPGLGDLYV. The CDR3 DNA reads TGTGCCAGCAGTTTACCGGGACTAGGGGACCTGTACGTC.

This clonotype was detected a few times. The chain is built from TRBV12-3 or TRBV12-4 and TRBJ1-2, with 7 bases that match TRBD1. CDR3 size: 17 residues. V was pared by 8 bases and J by 4 bases, with 19 bases of the junction left unmatched. The DNA for the CDR3 is TGTGCCAGCCGCGGGGAGGACAGGACTAAAACGGGCTATGGCTACACCTTC. The encoded protein is CASRGEDRTKTGYGYTF.

V usage is TRBV5-1 and J usage is TRBJ2-3; the match to TRBD1 covers 10 bases. CDR1 is SGHRS, CDR2 YFSETQ, per germline. This CDR3 is 14 amino acids long. V lost 4 bases to trimming and J lost 7 bases; unmatched junction nucleotides: 6. CDR3 sequence: CASSIRQGANTQYF. The CDR3 DNA sequence: TGCGCCAGCAGCATCAGACAGGGGGCTAATACGCAGTATTTT. Combining the CDR3 with reference TRBV5-1 and TRBJ2-3 gives the whole variable domain KAGVTQTPRYLIKTRGQQVTLSCSPISGHRSVSWYQQTPGQGLQFLFEYFSETQRNKGNFPGRFSGRQFSNSRSEMNVSTLELGDSALYLCASSIRQGANTQYFGPGTRLTVL.

This sequence joins TRBV15 and TRBJ2-7; D is possibly TRBD2 (6 bases). Per germline, CDR1 LNHNV and CDR2 YYDKDF (reference sequence). V was cut by 0 bases and J by 7 bases, with 13 bases left in between. The CDR3 contains 14 residues. CDR3 amino acids: CATSRDPQGGEQYV. The CDR3, as DNA: TGTGCCACCAGCAGAGACCCGCAGGGAGGAGAGCAGTACGTC.

V gene TRBV15 combines with J gene TRBJ1-6; no firm D call. There are 15 residues in the CDR3. The ends were cut back, 0 bases at V and 3 bases at J, with 6 bases in the middle. The germline V gene encodes CDR1 LNHNV and CDR2 YYDKDF (reference sequence). CDR3 amino acids: CATSRDGFYNSPLHF. The DNA for the CDR3 is TGTGCCACCAGCAGAGATGGGTTCTATAATTCACCCCTCCACTTT. Full variable domain (outside the CDR3, taken from reference TRBV15 and TRBJ1-6): DAMVIQNPRYQVTQFGKPVTLSCSQTLNHNVMYWYQQKSSQAPKLLFHYYDKDFNNEADTPDNFQSRRPNTSFCFLDIRSPGLGDTAMYLCATSRDGFYNSPLHFGNGTRLTVT.

This clonotype was observed a few times. This chain joins TRBV11-2 and TRBJ1-1; D ambiguous. This CDR3 contains 15 residues. Trimming removed 3 bases from V and 0 bases from J, with 11 bases in between. The germline CDR1 and CDR2 sequences are SGHAT and FQNNGV. The CDR3 region has the DNA TGTGCCAGCAGCTTTGGTCGGAGCATGAACACTGAAGCTTTCTTT. Protein sequence: CASSFGRSMNTEAFF.

This clonotype occurred many times. The V and J genes are TRBV20-1 and TRBJ1-6; weak D call: TRBD1 (6 bases). Trimming left V 1 base short and J 5 bases short, with 9 bases between. This CDR3 is 14 amino acids long. Germline V lookup: CDR1 DFQATT, CDR2 SNEGSKA (reference sequence). The CDR3 DNA sequence: TGCAGTGCTAGAGGGGACATCCATAATTCACCCCTCCACTTT. It is translated as CSARGDIHNSPLHF.

The chain uses TRBV20-1 and TRBJ2-5; a weak D match, TRBD1 (5 bases). CDR1 and CDR2 (germline): DFQATT, SNEGSKA (reference sequence). This CDR3 contains 11 residues. V was clipped by 6 bases and J by 5 bases, with 10 bases between them. CDR3 sequence: CSAVKGETQYF. The CDR3 DNA is TGCAGTGCCGTCAAGGGGGAGACCCAGTACTTC.

Regarding this clonotype: A much larger clone lies one base from this, so it may be a read error. The V call is TRBV20-1, the J call TRBJ1-1, with 7 positions matching TRBD1. The length of the CDR3 is 14 residues. V lost 7 bases and J lost 6; bases outside the gene matches: 14. Per germline, CDR1 DFQATT and CDR2 SNEGSKA (reference sequence). The CDR3 protein is CSGSPTTGVAEAFF. The CDR3 DNA reads TGCAGTGGTAGCCCTACTACAGGGGTGGCTGAAGCTTTCTTT.

There are a few counts of this clonotype. The CDR3 region has the DNA TGCAGCGTCCGCGGACAGGGGGGCGGAACACCAGATACGCAGTATTTT. Protein: CSVRGQGGGTPDTQYF. The V gene is TRBV29-1, the J gene TRBJ2-3; 10 nucleotides agree with TRBD1. This CDR3 spans 16 amino acids. CDR1 is SQVTM and CDR2 is ANQGSEA in the germline V gene. V trimming: 6 bases; J trimming: 4 bases; junction bases outside the gene matches: 13.

The chain links TRBV15 to TRBJ2-7; weak D call: TRBD2 (5 bases). The CDR3 has 14 residues. Between the trimmed V and J ends, which lost 8 bases and 3 bases, there was a span of 17 bases. CDR1 and CDR2 (germline): LNHNV, YYDKDF (reference sequence). The DNA for the CDR3 is TGTGCCACCGGGTCCGTCGTGGGGAGCTACGAGCAGTACTTC. Its translation: CATGSVVGSYEQYF.

This clonotype was seen a handful of times. The J gene is TRBJ2-3, the V gene TRBV9, with a weak D call TRBD1 (6 bases). Trimming left V 0 bases short and J 2 bases short, with 7 bases between. Germline-derived CDR1 and CDR2 are SGDLS and YYNGEE. CDR3 length equals 14 residues. CDR3 sequence: CASSVAGVTDTQYF. The CDR3 nucleotides read TGTGCCAGCAGCGTAGCAGGGGTCACAGATACGCAGTATTTT.